This T cell receptor beta chain was retrieved from a study of cytomegalovirus exposure and HLA in healthy donors. In the PCR, 60 Vbeta and 13 Jbeta primers were used. Authors' methods: Approximately 72 million unique TCR beta chains, some 9.9 million of them shared, were counted by a later analysis. TCRdb's table, derived via immunoSEQ multiplex PCR, lists solely in-frame clones and lacks some. From that table come the V and J calls and clone size; the DNA was used to work out D and trimming. The sample carries over 150,000 clones, around 84% recorded once. This clone showed up just once. Its target is unknown. The CDR3 runs 17 residues. Germline loops: CDR1 MGHRA, CDR2 YSYEKL. Trimming removed 0 bases from V and 3 bases from J, with 15 bases in between. Broader study findings: A later analysis associated some 16,000 TCR beta sequences with HLA alleles at a 0.05 false discovery rate. Later analysis associated a missense DCLRE1C variant with TCR beta V- and J-gene trimming. In a later analysis, most CMV-associated TCR beta chains appeared HLA-restricted.

This TCR derives from a woman aged 40 to 55 in good health and CMV-seropositive. This rearrangement joins TRBV4-1 to TRBJ1-3; D is unresolved. Material for sequencing was PBMCs. CDR3 nucleotide sequence: TGCGCCAGCAGCCAAGATAATACGGGATTATTTGGAAACACCATATATTTT. Translating gives CASSQDNTGLFGNTIYF.